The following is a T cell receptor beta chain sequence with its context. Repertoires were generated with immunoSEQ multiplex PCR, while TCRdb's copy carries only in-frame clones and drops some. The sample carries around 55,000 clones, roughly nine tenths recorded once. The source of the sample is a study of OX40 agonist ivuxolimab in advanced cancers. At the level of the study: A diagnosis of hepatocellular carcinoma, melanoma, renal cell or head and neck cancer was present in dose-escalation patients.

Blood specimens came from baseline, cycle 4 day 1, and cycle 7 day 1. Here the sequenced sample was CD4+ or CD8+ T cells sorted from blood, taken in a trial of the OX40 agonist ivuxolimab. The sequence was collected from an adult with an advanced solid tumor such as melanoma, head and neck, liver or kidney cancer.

CDR3 in DNA: TGTGCCAGCAGTTTAACGGGACTAGCGGTTTCCTCCTACGAGCAGTACTTC. Its translation is CASSLTGLAVSSYEQYF. This chain joins TRBV27 and TRBJ2-7; 11 positions agree with TRBD2. This CDR3 is built from 17 residues. Germline V lookup: CDR1 MNHEY, CDR2 SMNVEV (reference sequence). The V and J ends lost 2 bases and 0 bases, in that order; junction bases with no gene match: 6.